This record covers a single T cell receptor beta chain. No antigen is known for it. Trimming took 3 bases from V and 0 from J; bases not matched to a gene: 9. CDR1 SGHKS and CDR2 YYEKEE come from the germline V gene (reference sequence). The CDR3 totals 18 residues. TCRdb's table, derived via immunoSEQ multiplex PCR, lists solely in-frame clones and lacks some. Of under 200,000 clones listed, 96% are singletons. The data derive from a study of cytomegalovirus exposure and HLA in healthy donors. General observations from the study: It was reportedly the case that the classifier diagnosed cytomegalovirus status with high specificity and sensitivity.

Sequenced material: PBMCs. The receptor was isolated from a woman in her late teens or twenties in good health and CMV-seronegative. This chain joins TRBV5-5 and TRBJ2-1; TRBD2 agrees at 10 bases. The CDR3 loop reads CASSWILAGESSYNEQFF. The CDR3 nucleotides read TGTGCCAGCAGCTGGATCCTAGCGGGGGAAAGCTCCTACAATGAGCAGTTCTTC.